Each of the 28 T cell receptor beta chains below was sequenced from the same sample in a study of identical twins. TCRdb reanalysed the 5' RACE reads using MiXCR and keeps one entry per CDR3 protein. This table holds about 900,000 distinct CDR3 sequences, 9% to 15% found once. This sample was shared with a second study, whose subject was yellow fever vaccine responses in identical twins.

The sequenced material came from PBMCs. Receptors were obtained from a woman aged 18-29 years in good health.

The chain combines TRBV5-1 with TRBJ1-2; unclear D gene. Trimming shortened V by 0 bases and J by 4 bases, and 4 bases separated the two germline ends. This CDR3 has 12 residues. Germline CDR1 is SGHRS and CDR2 is YFSETQ. CDR3 sequence: CASSLESYGYTF. DNA of the CDR3: TGCGCCAGCAGCTTGGAGTCCTATGGCTACACCTTC.

This clonotype was detected only a few times. This chain connects TRBV7-9 to TRBJ2-2, with 10 bases lining up with TRBD1. Germline assignment: CDR1 SEHNR and CDR2 FQNEAQ (reference sequence). CDR3 length: 15 residues. V shed 5 bases, J shed 4 bases, and the junction held 4 bases outside the gene matches. The CDR3 DNA follows: TGTGCCAGCAGCGGGACAGGGGCGAGCACCGGGGAGCTGTTTTTT. Translation: CASSGTGASTGELFF. The variable domain in full, completed from reference TRBV7-9 and TRBJ2-2, reads DTGVSQNPRHKITKRGQNVTFRCDPISEHNRLYWYRQTLGQGPEFLTYFQNEAQLEKSRLLSDRFSAERPKGSFSTLEIQRTEQGDSAMYLCASSGTGASTGELFFGEGSRLTVL.

The chain employs TRBV2 and TRBJ2-1; 8 bases are shared with TRBD2. Germline assignment: CDR1 SNHLY and CDR2 FYNNEI. Trimming removed 8 bases from V and 0 bases from J; junction bases left unmatched: 9. The CDR3 sequence is 16 residues long. CDR3 loop: CASYSWAGGSYNEQFF. The CDR3, as DNA: TGTGCCAGCTACAGCTGGGCGGGAGGCTCCTACAATGAGCAGTTCTTC.

This clonotype came up a few times. The rearrangement joins TRBV5-1 to TRBJ1-1, with 7 bases fitting TRBD1. The germline V gene encodes CDR1 SGHRS and CDR2 YFSETQ. This CDR3 contains 14 residues. J gave up 0 bases and V 4 bases, and 3 bases lay outside the gene matches. The CDR3 DNA reads as TGCGCCAGCAGCGTAGGACAGGTGAACACTGAAGCTTTCTTT. As protein: CASSVGQVNTEAFF.

This chain uses TRBV20-1 with TRBJ2-3; D uncertain. Trimming pared 4 bases from V and 2 bases from J, leaving 4 bases between. The V gene's germline CDR1 is DFQATT and CDR2 SNEGSKA (reference sequence). The CDR3 contains 11 residues. CDR3 residues: CSATHTDTQYF. The DNA of the CDR3 is TGCAGTGCTACTCACACAGATACGCAGTATTTT.

This clonotype came up a few times. V and J are TRBV12-5 and TRBJ1-1; the D is unclear. V gave up 3 bases and J gave up 1 base, with 3 bases separating them. The CDR3 has 12 residues. Per the germline V gene, CDR1 is LGHNT and CDR2 is FRNRAP. As DNA, the CDR3 is TGTGCTAGTGGTTTAGGGAACACTGAAGCTTTCTTT. Amino acids: CASGLGNTEAFF.

This clonotype occurred many times. The CDR3 loop is CASSPRLAGEEDTQYF. In DNA, the CDR3 is TGTGCCAGCAGCCCCCGACTAGCGGGAGAGGAAGATACGCAGTATTTT. The rearrangement links TRBV3-1 to TRBJ2-3, with 12 bases aligning to TRBD2. The CDR3 sequence is 16 residues long. Looked up from germline, CDR1 is LGHDT and CDR2 is YNNKEL (reference sequence). V shed 4 bases and J 5 bases; nucleotides not matched to a gene: 7.

V gene TRBV2 combines with J gene TRBJ2-2; TRBD1 matches at 9 bases. CDR1 SNHLY and CDR2 FYNNEI come from the germline V gene. CDR3 size: 15 residues. The V gene end was trimmed by 6 bases and the J gene end by 5 bases; junction bases not matched to a gene: 7. Here the CDR3 DNA reads TGTGCCAGCAGGGTACCGGGACAGGGTACCGGGGAGCTGTTTTTT. Its translation is CASRVPGQGTGELFF.

V gene TRBV7-6 combines with J gene TRBJ2-1, with 10 bases aligning to TRBD2. The V and J ends lost 3 bases and 3 bases, in that order; junction bases with no gene match: 5. The germline V gene encodes CDR1 SGHVS and CDR2 FNYEAQ. There are 16 residues in the CDR3. CDR3 bases: TGTGCCAGCAGCTTGTCCGGGACTAGCGTCTACAATGAGCAGTTCTTC. This gives the protein CASSLSGTSVYNEQFF.

This clonotype was observed a few times. The gene calls are TRBV27 and TRBJ2-1; 8 bases align to TRBD2. Germline CDR1 reads MNHEY; CDR2 reads SMNVEV (reference sequence). The CDR3 consists of 12 residues. V shed 1 base and J 14 bases; nucleotides not matched to a gene: 4. This chain's CDR3 is CASSLLGRGEFF. The CDR3 region has the DNA TGTGCCAGCAGTTTATTAGGGCGGGGGGAGTTCTTC.

This clonotype was seen ten or more times. The chain is built from TRBV4-1 and TRBJ1-5; TRBD1 aligns across 7 bases. V was pared by 2 bases and J by 0 bases, with 4 bases of the junction left unmatched. Germline V CDR1 and CDR2: MGHRA, YSYEKL. The CDR3 has 16 residues. The CDR3 bases are TGCGCCAGCAGCCAAATGACAGGGTTTAGCAATCAGCCCCAGCATTTT. It encodes CASSQMTGFSNQPQHF.

The table lists this clonotype with a few counts. This chain joins TRBV12-3 or TRBV12-4 and TRBJ2-3, with a tentative D call TRBD2 (5 bases). The CDR3 loop spans 14 amino acids. The V gene lost 10 bases and the J gene lost 6 bases, with 20 bases spanning the gap. The CDR3 sequence is CATRDGPPLDTQYF. For the CDR3, the DNA is TGTGCCACCCGGGATGGTCCCCCGCTGGATACGCAGTATTTT.

In this sample, this clonotype turned up a few times. The chain has TRBV3-1 and TRBJ1-4, with 9 bases matching TRBD1. The CDR3 sequence is 14 residues long. Germline V gene sequence: CDR1 LGHDT, CDR2 YNNKEL (reference sequence). V lost 1 base to trimming and J lost 8 bases; unmatched junction nucleotides: 2. CDR3 nucleotides: TGTGCCAGCAGCCAAGGGGACAGGGAGGAAAAACTGTTTTTT. It codes for CASSQGDREEKLFF. Complete variable domain (other parts from reference TRBV3-1 and TRBJ1-4): DTAVSQTPKYLVTQMGNDKSIKCEQNLGHDTMYWYKQDSKKFLKIMFSYNNKELIINETVPNRFSPKSPDKAHLNLHINSLELGDSAVYFCASSQGDREEKLFFGSGTQLSVL.

This clonotype was seen a handful of times. The V call is TRBV5-5, the J call TRBJ2-2; either TRBD1 or TRBD2 may fit D (5 bases each). The V end was cut by 6 bases, the J end by 0 bases, with 12 bases between. The CDR3 has 15 residues. The V gene's germline CDR1 is SGHKS and CDR2 YYEKEE (reference sequence). The CDR3 nucleotides read TGTGCCAGCAACACCGGGACGGCGAACACCGGGGAGCTGTTTTTT. Amino acids: CASNTGTANTGELFF. Using reference TRBV5-5 and TRBJ2-2 for the parts outside the CDR3, the full variable domain is DAGVTQSPTHLIKTRGQQVTLRCSPISGHKSVSWYQQVLGQGPQFIFQYYEKEERGRGNFPDRFSARQFPNYSSELNVNALLLGDSALYLCASNTGTANTGELFFGEGSRLTVL.

Only a few counts were recorded for this clonotype. The rearrangement uses TRBV6-1 and TRBJ1-4, with D unresolved. Germline V gives CDR1 MNHNS, CDR2 SASEGT. The ends were cut back, 3 bases at V and 6 bases at J, with 14 bases in the middle. This CDR3 comprises 15 residues. The CDR3 region is CASSDLGRKDEKLFF. In DNA, the CDR3 is TGTGCCAGCAGTGATCTGGGGAGGAAAGATGAAAAACTGTTTTTT.

This clonotype was observed many times. This chain connects TRBV15 to TRBJ2-1; 12 bases are shared with TRBD2. This CDR3 has 18 residues. The V gene's germline CDR1 is LNHNV and CDR2 YYDKDF (reference sequence). The V gene end was trimmed by 2 bases and the J gene end by 2 bases; junction bases not matched to a gene: 7. The CDR3 sequence is CATSRSGLAGTTYNEQFF. CDR3 DNA sequence: TGTGCCACCAGCAGATCCGGACTAGCGGGGACAACCTACAATGAGCAGTTCTTC.

V is TRBV12-3 or TRBV12-4 and J is TRBJ2-4; maybe TRBD1 (5 bases). The CDR3 runs 13 residues. V was pared by 1 base and J by 7 bases, with 8 bases between. CDR3 region: CASSLGGQNIQYF. The CDR3 DNA reads TGTGCCAGCAGTTTAGGGGGCCAGAACATTCAGTACTTC.

The V and J genes are TRBV9 and TRBJ1-2; perhaps TRBD1 as D (5 bases). This CDR3 contains 14 residues. The germline gives CDR1 SGDLS, CDR2 YYNGEE. Trimming cost V 3 bases and J 4 bases, with 13 bases left between them. CDR3 coding DNA: TGTGCCAGCAGCGCTAGCGGGACCCTCTATGGCTACACCTTC. Its protein product is CASSASGTLYGYTF. Variable domain in full (rest from reference TRBV9 and TRBJ1-2): DSGVTQTPKHLITATGQRVTLRCSPRSGDLSVYWYQQSLDQGLQFLIQYYNGEERAKGNILERFSAQQFPDLHSELNLSSLELGDSALYFCASSASGTLYGYTFGSGTRLTVV.

There are many counts of this clonotype. V gene TRBV5-1 combines with J gene TRBJ2-7, with 8 bases identical to TRBD2. Germline-derived CDR1 and CDR2 are SGHRS and YFSETQ. The CDR3 is 15 amino acids. V was clipped by 3 bases and J by 2 bases; unmatched bases: 7. The CDR3 DNA follows: TGCGCCAGCAGCTCCAAGAGCGGGGGCCCCTACGAGCAGTACTTC. Encoded protein: CASSSKSGGPYEQYF.

The chain uses TRBV6-5 and TRBJ2-7; 7 bases fit TRBD2. CDR1 and CDR2 from the germline V gene are MNHEY and SVGAGI. Trimming took 3 bases from V and 2 from J; bases not matched to a gene: 4. The CDR3 extends over 14 amino acids. Here the CDR3 reads CASSYGEGPYEQYF. As DNA, the CDR3 is TGTGCCAGCAGTTATGGGGAGGGGCCCTACGAGCAGTACTTC.

This rearrangement joins TRBV10-2 to TRBJ2-1; D might be TRBD1 or TRBD2, each matching 5 bases. The CDR3 extends over 14 amino acids. Germline V gives CDR1 WSHSY, CDR2 SAAADI. Deletions cut 3 bases from V and 6 bases from J, with 12 bases between. In nucleotides, the CDR3 is TGCGCCAGCAGTGAATGGGGGAAGGGCAATGAGCAGTTCTTC. Protein sequence: CASSEWGKGNEQFF.

This chain uses TRBV2 with TRBJ1-1; 11 bases align to TRBD1. From germline, CDR1 is SNHLY and CDR2 FYNNEI. The V and J ends lost 4 bases and 0 bases, in that order; junction bases with no gene match: 1. The length of the CDR3 is 15 residues. The CDR3 DNA follows: TGTGCCAGCAGTGGGGACAGGGGGATGAACACTGAAGCTTTCTTT. This encodes CASSGDRGMNTEAFF.

This clonotype has a handful of counts. The chain joins TRBV5-1 to TRBJ2-2, with TRBD2 identical over 8 bases. The J segment lost 0 bases and the V segment lost 1 base, leaving 17 bases of the junction unmatched. The CDR3 is 21 amino acids. Germline CDR1 reads SGHRS; CDR2 reads YFSETQ. DNA for the CDR3: TGCGCCAGCAGCTTGATGTATGTCGGGGAGCGGGGGCTTACGAACACCGGGGAGCTGTTTTTT. The encoded protein is CASSLMYVGERGLTNTGELFF. Complete variable domain (other parts from reference TRBV5-1 and TRBJ2-2): KAGVTQTPRYLIKTRGQQVTLSCSPISGHRSVSWYQQTPGQGLQFLFEYFSETQRNKGNFPGRFSGRQFSNSRSEMNVSTLELGDSALYLCASSLMYVGERGLTNTGELFFGEGSRLTVL.

This clonotype was counted only a few times. One junction end does not reproduce the germline sequence, and a read error may be involved. The genes are TRBV18 and TRBJ1-1; no clear D gene. CDR1 is KGHSH and CDR2 is LQKENI in the germline V gene. This CDR3 region has 12 residues. CDR3 nucleotides: TGTGCCAGCTCAATCATGAAGACTGAAGCTTTCTTT. Its protein product is CASSIMKTEAFF.

The J gene is TRBJ1-1, the V gene TRBV28; weak D call: TRBD1 (5 bases). V shed 1 base and J shed 5 bases, with 14 bases lying between them. This CDR3 has 15 amino acids. The germline gives CDR1 MDHEN, CDR2 SYDVKM. The DNA of the CDR3 is TGTGCCAGCAGTTTATCCCCGGTCGGGACTACTGAAGCTTTCTTT. Amino acid sequence: CASSLSPVGTTEAFF.

This clonotype was counted many times. The chain links TRBV15 to TRBJ2-7, with a possible D match to TRBD2 (6 bases). The V end lost 0 bases, the J end lost 2 bases, and 14 bases lay between the germline ends. The germline V gene has CDR1 LNHNV and CDR2 YYDKDF (reference sequence). The CDR3 runs to 16 residues. The DNA of the CDR3 is TGTGCCACCAGCAGAGAGGACGGGAGCGGTGCCTACGAGCAGTACTTC. Its protein product is CATSREDGSGAYEQYF.

This clonotype turned up a few times. This chain uses TRBV12-3 or TRBV12-4 with TRBJ2-5; D not resolved. V lost 0 bases and J 7 bases, leaving 9 bases between the germline ends. CDR3 size: 13 residues. CDR3 residues: CASSLAGKGTQYF. The CDR3 nucleotides are TGTGCCAGCAGTTTAGCGGGAAAGGGGACCCAGTACTTC.

This clonotype was detected only a few times. The chain is built from TRBV4-1 and TRBJ2-2; TRBD2 matches at 11 bases. The CDR3 has 17 residues. Looked up from germline, CDR1 is MGHRA and CDR2 is YSYEKL. Unmatched junction bases numbered 10, after V lost 4 bases and J lost 6 bases. The CDR3 DNA follows: TGCGCCAGCAGCCGTGGGACTAGCGGTTACCTTTCCGGGGAGCTGTTTTTT. Its translation: CASSRGTSGYLSGELFF.